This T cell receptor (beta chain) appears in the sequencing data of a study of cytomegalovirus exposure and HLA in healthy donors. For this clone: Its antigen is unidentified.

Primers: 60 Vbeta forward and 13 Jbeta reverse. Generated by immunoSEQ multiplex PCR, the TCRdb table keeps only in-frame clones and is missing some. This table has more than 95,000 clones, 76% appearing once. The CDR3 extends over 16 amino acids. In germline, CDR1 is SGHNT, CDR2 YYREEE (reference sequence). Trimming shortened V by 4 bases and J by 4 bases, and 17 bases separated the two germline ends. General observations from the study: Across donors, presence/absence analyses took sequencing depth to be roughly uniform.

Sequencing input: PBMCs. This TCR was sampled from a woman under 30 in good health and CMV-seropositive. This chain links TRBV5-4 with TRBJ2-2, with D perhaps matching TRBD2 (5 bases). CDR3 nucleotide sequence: TGTGCCAGCAGCCCCGGGGAGAGCCGGGGCACCGGGGAGCTGTTTTTT. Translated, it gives CASSPGESRGTGELFF.